Shown below are 24 T cell receptor beta chains from a single sample sequenced in a study of blood T cell repertoires in COVID-19. Clones were sequenced by immunoSEQ multiplex PCR, and TCRdb holds only the in-frame ones, with some missing. The sample carries 50,000 to 65,000 clones, 82% recorded once. Sequencing input: peripheral blood. All receptors come from a woman aged 55 to 70 with acute or convalescent COVID-19.

This sequence joins TRBV19 and TRBJ1-2; D possibly corresponds to TRBD1 (6 bases). This CDR3 is built from 18 residues. The germline V and J ends were trimmed by 5 bases and 1 base, with 23 bases remaining between them. CDR1 LNHDA and CDR2 SQIVND come from the germline V gene (reference sequence). The CDR3 DNA reads as TGTGCCAGTAGTGCTCACGACATAGGGGACAACTTTAACTATGGCTACACCTTC. It translates to CASSAHDIGDNFNYGYTF. Looking up the rest from reference TRBV19 and TRBJ1-2 gives the full variable domain: DGGITQSPKYLFRKEGQNVTLSCEQNLNHDAMYWYRQDPGQGLRLIYYSQIVNDFQKGDIAEGYSVSREKKESFPLTVTSAQKNPTAFYLCASSAHDIGDNFNYGYTFGSGTRLTVV.

The J gene is TRBJ1-1, the V gene TRBV19, with TRBD1 identical over 9 bases. CDR1 and CDR2 from the germline V gene are LNHDA and SQIVND (reference sequence). The CDR3 sequence is 15 residues long. The trim removed 6 bases at V and 3 bases at J, leaving 8 bases unmatched. CDR3 region: CASSDLTGGDTEAFF. The CDR3 DNA reads TGTGCCAGTAGCGATTTGACAGGGGGGGACACTGAAGCTTTCTTT.

The V call is TRBV3-1 (or the pseudogene TRBV3-2), the J call TRBJ2-3, with 9 bases aligning to TRBD2. V shed 4 bases, J shed 0 bases, and the junction held 5 bases outside the gene matches. The CDR3 has 16 amino acids. CDR1 and CDR2 from the germline V gene are LGHDT and YNNKEL (reference sequence). This CDR3 is CASSLAGDRSTDTQYF. CDR3 DNA sequence: TGTGCCAGCAGCCTAGCGGGGGACCGTAGCACAGATACGCAGTATTTT.

The chain has TRBV6-6 and TRBJ2-2; 8 positions agree with TRBD2. The V and J ends lost 5 bases and 0 bases, in that order; junction bases with no gene match: 5. The V gene's germline CDR1 is MNHNY and CDR2 SVGAGI (reference sequence). This CDR3 spans 16 amino acids. CDR3 coding DNA: TGTGCCAGCAGTACCTCGGGGGGGACGAACACCGGGGAGCTGTTTTTT. It translates to CASSTSGGTNTGELFF.

The chain carries TRBV30 and TRBJ2-3; D may be TRBD2 (6 bases). The CDR3 length is 15 residues. The germline CDR1 and CDR2 sequences are GTSNPN and SVGIG (reference sequence). V was clipped by 4 bases and J by 0 bases, with 14 bases between them. The CDR3 spells CAWTLFGRSTDTQYF. In nucleotides, the CDR3 is TGTGCCTGGACGCTTTTCGGGAGAAGCACAGATACGCAGTATTTT.

The V and J genes are TRBV6-4 and TRBJ2-2; no reliable D call. The CDR3 spans 15 residues. CDR1 MRHNA and CDR2 SNTAGT come from the germline V gene. Trimming took 3 bases from V and 6 from J, leaving 14 bases between them. CDR3 DNA sequence: TGTGCCAGCAGTGATTCGGGTCTACGGGCCGGGGAGCTGTTTTTT. This gives the protein CASSDSGLRAGELFF.

V gene TRBV5-1 combines with J gene TRBJ1-2, with 7 nucleotides matching TRBD1. This CDR3 contains 15 residues. Trimming took 4 bases from V and 4 from J; bases not matched to a gene: 10. Germline CDR1 is SGHRS and CDR2 is YFSETQ. The CDR3 protein is CASSATTTGLYGYTF. Here the CDR3 DNA reads TGCGCCAGCAGCGCTACGACGACAGGGCTCTATGGCTACACCTTC.

V and J are TRBV10-3 and TRBJ2-3; 8 nucleotides align to TRBD1. The CDR3 is 15 amino acids. Trimming at V came to 3 bases and at J to 3 bases, leaving 5 bases not matched to a gene. Germline assignment: CDR1 ENHRY and CDR2 SYGVKD. The CDR3 DNA reads TGTGCCATCAGTGATGTGGACAGGGTGACAGATACGCAGTATTTT. Translating gives CAISDVDRVTDTQYF.

This chain connects TRBV5-6 to TRBJ2-7; D is possibly TRBD2 (6 bases). The V gene's germline CDR1 is SGHDT and CDR2 YYEEEE. The CDR3 consists of 14 residues. With 6 bases removed from V and 3 bases from J, the gap between germline ends came to 16 bases. The CDR3 protein is CASTSRTTIYEQYF. The DNA for the CDR3 is TGTGCCAGCACTTCCAGGACTACGATCTACGAGCAGTACTTC.

V and J are TRBV4-3 and TRBJ1-1; the D gene is possibly TRBD1 (6 bases). This CDR3 has 13 residues. Trimming cost V 4 bases and J 4 bases, with 10 bases left between them. Per the germline V gene, CDR1 is LGHNA and CDR2 is YSLEER. DNA of the CDR3: TGCGCCAGCAGCCCGACAGGCGGCACTGAAGCTTTCTTT. Its protein product is CASSPTGGTEAFF.

The rearrangement joins TRBV3-1 (or the pseudogene TRBV3-2) to TRBJ2-5; 11 bases map to TRBD2. CDR3 size: 14 residues. Trimming at V came to 1 base and at J to 5 bases, leaving 0 bases not matched to a gene. The germline V gene encodes CDR1 LGHDT and CDR2 YNNKEL (reference sequence). CDR3 DNA: TGTGCCAGCAGCCAAGTAGCGGGGGGGGAGACCCAGTACTTC. It translates to CASSQVAGGETQYF.

The chain links TRBV7-2 to TRBJ2-5; 7 nucleotides match TRBD2. From germline, CDR1 is SGHTA and CDR2 FQGNSA. The junction had 9 bases not matched to a gene; V was cut back by 3 bases and J by 5 bases. The length of the CDR3 is 15 residues. The CDR3 spells CASSLGGVALETQYF. The CDR3 region has the DNA TGTGCCAGCAGCTTGGGAGGGGTAGCGTTGGAGACCCAGTACTTC.

The chain couples TRBV7-2 to TRBJ2-3; TRBD2 might be the D (7 bases). Germline lookup yields CDR1 SGHTA and CDR2 FQGNSA. Between the trimmed V and J ends, which lost 5 bases and 6 bases, there was a span of 24 bases. The CDR3 loop spans 17 amino acids. The CDR3 DNA follows: TGTGCCAGCAGCCCTAGCATCGAGGGGGGGCCGTGGGATACGCAGTATTTT. It translates to CASSPSIEGGPWDTQYF.

The chain links TRBV30 to TRBJ2-2, with 7 bases lining up with TRBD2. Germline loops: CDR1 GTSNPN, CDR2 SVGIG (reference sequence). CDR3 length: 16 residues. The junction had 7 bases not matched to a gene; V was cut back by 0 bases and J by 3 bases. CDR3: CAWSVRRGRDTGELFF. The CDR3 coding sequence is TGTGCCTGGAGTGTACGGCGGGGGAGGGACACCGGGGAGCTGTTTTTT.

The chain links TRBV5-4 to TRBJ2-3, with 9 bases that match TRBD1. Per germline, CDR1 SGHNT and CDR2 YYREEE (reference sequence). V dropped 3 bases and J dropped 1; count of bases not matched to a gene: 0. CDR3 length: 14 residues. The CDR3 sequence: CASSWTGGTDTQYF. CDR3 coding DNA: TGTGCCAGCAGCTGGACAGGGGGCACAGATACGCAGTATTTT.

This clone was seen once. V usage is TRBV30 and J usage is TRBJ2-3; D uncertain. This CDR3 is 15 amino acids long. The germline V gene has CDR1 GTSNPN and CDR2 SVGIG (reference sequence). V was cut by 3 bases and J by 4 bases, with 17 bases left in between. The CDR3 sequence: CAWRVLGTGPDTQYF. In DNA form, the CDR3 reads TGTGCCTGGAGAGTGTTGGGCACCGGCCCAGATACGCAGTATTTT.

The chain links TRBV9 to TRBJ2-3; a possible D gene is TRBD2 (6 bases). This CDR3 is 14 amino acids long. With 3 bases removed from V and 3 bases from J, the gap between germline ends came to 11 bases. The germline gives CDR1 SGDLS, CDR2 YYNGEE. CDR3 coding DNA: TGTGCCAGCAGCGGGGGGGATCGGACAGATACGCAGTATTTT. Amino acid sequence: CASSGGDRTDTQYF. Full variable domain (rest looked up from reference TRBV9 and TRBJ2-3): DSGVTQTPKHLITATGQRVTLRCSPRSGDLSVYWYQQSLDQGLQFLIQYYNGEERAKGNILERFSAQQFPDLHSELNLSSLELGDSALYFCASSGGDRTDTQYFGPGTRLTVL.

The rearrangement links TRBV7-3 to TRBJ1-1; a weak D match, TRBD1 (6 bases). The V end was cut by 5 bases, the J end by 3 bases, with 10 bases between. The CDR3 is made up of 13 amino acids. Germline CDR1 reads SGHTA; CDR2 reads FQGTGA. The CDR3 protein is CASSVDSDTEAFF. The CDR3 bases are TGTGCCAGCAGCGTGGACAGTGACACTGAAGCTTTCTTT.

This clone was detected many times. The CDR3 protein is CASSLQGRGTGELFF. For the CDR3, the DNA is TGTGCCAGCAGTTTACAGGGAAGAGGCACCGGGGAGCTGTTTTTT. This chain connects TRBV27 to TRBJ2-2; D possibly corresponds to TRBD1 (5 bases). CDR1 MNHEY and CDR2 SMNVEV come from the germline V gene (reference sequence). The CDR3 totals 15 residues. The germline V and J ends were trimmed by 2 bases and 4 bases, with 11 bases remaining between them.

V gene TRBV11-2 combines with J gene TRBJ1-2; D is possibly TRBD1 (6 bases). Trimming pared 4 bases from V and 8 bases from J, leaving 11 bases between. Germline CDR1 and CDR2: SGHAT and FQNNGV. The CDR3 runs 12 residues. The CDR3 is CASSWEGDGYTF. CDR3 nucleotide sequence: TGTGCCAGCAGCTGGGAGGGGGACGGCTACACCTTC.

The rearrangement joins TRBV19 to TRBJ1-2; possible D gene TRBD1, 5 bases. Germline V gives CDR1 LNHDA, CDR2 SQIVND (reference sequence). This CDR3 contains 16 residues. Trimming shortened V by 4 bases and J by 0 bases, and 15 bases separated the two germline ends. For the CDR3, the DNA is TGTGCCAGTAGTACCAAAAATCTACAGGCTAACTATGGCTACACCTTC. Translation gives CASSTKNLQANYGYTF.

This chain links TRBV29-1 with TRBJ2-7, with D perhaps TRBD1 (5 bases). The CDR3 runs to 12 residues. The V end lost 4 bases, the J end lost 1 base, and 8 bases lay between the germline ends. In germline, CDR1 is SQVTM, CDR2 ANQGSEA. CDR3 residues: CSVGQNSYEQYF. DNA of the CDR3: TGCAGCGTTGGACAGAATTCCTACGAGCAGTACTTC.

V gene TRBV7-3 combines with J gene TRBJ2-1, with 7 bases fitting TRBD1. CDR1 is SGHTA and CDR2 is FQGTGA in the germline V gene. The V segment lost 3 bases and the J segment 0 bases; nucleotides outside the gene matches: 5. This CDR3 has 16 amino acids. For the CDR3, the DNA is TGTGCCAGCAGCTTCCAGGGGGTGAGCTCCTACAATGAGCAGTTCTTC. It encodes CASSFQGVSSYNEQFF.

A single count supports this clone. The J gene is TRBJ1-3, the V gene TRBV5-1, with D uncertain. The CDR3 is 14 residues long. The germline V gene has CDR1 SGHRS and CDR2 YFSETQ. The V and J ends lost 4 bases and 1 base respectively, with 9 bases between them. CDR3 in amino acids: CASSPAGSGNTIYF. The CDR3 DNA sequence: TGCGCCAGCAGCCCAGCGGGGTCTGGAAACACCATATATTTT.